Listed below are T cell receptor beta chains from one sample, sequenced in a study of shared clonotypes between healthy human individuals. Here immunoSEQ multiplex PCR was the method, and the copy in TCRdb shows in-frame clones only, minus some. The sample holds around 500,000 clones, roughly 85% seen once. Material for sequencing was PBMCs. Receptors were obtained from a woman aged 35 to 49 in good health. Some clones in this sample may be carry-over from other donors' samples. Both conserved end residues are part of each CDR3. A D gene is named only where the DNA matches it firmly. Clone sizes are given selectively: once, few, many, or a class where the clone is expanded.

CDR3: CSVEGSDISSTDTQYF; DNA: TGCAGCGTTGAGGGTTCGGACATTTCTAGCACAGATACGCAGTATTTT; D: -; J: TRBJ2-3; V: TRBV29-1; size: -
CDR3: CASSSDYFGTDTQYF; DNA: TGTGCCAGCAGTTCGGACTATTTCGGCACAGATACGCAGTATTTT; D: -; J: TRBJ2-3; V: TRBV28; size: few
CDR3: CASSLYVEGNEQFF; DNA: TGTGCCAGCAGCTTATATGTGGAAGGCAATGAGCAGTTCTTC; D: -; J: TRBJ2-1; V: TRBV7-9; size: -
CDR3: CASRGSGGYEQYF; DNA: TGTGCCAGCAGAGGGAGCGGGGGATACGAGCAGTACTTC; D: TRBD2; J: TRBJ2-7; V: TRBV6-5; size: -
CDR3: CASSLDSGSYNEQFF; DNA: TGTGCCAGCAGCTTAGACAGCGGCTCCTACAATGAGCAGTTCTTC; D: -; J: TRBJ2-1; V: TRBV7-2; size: -
CDR3: CASSRTVGANEKLFF; DNA: TGTGCCAGCAGTCGGACAGTGGGGGCTAATGAAAAACTGTTTTTT; D: -; J: TRBJ1-4; V: TRBV7-2; size: few
CDR3: CASSSLLGLAGVPRIQYF; DNA: TGTGCCAGCAGTTCACTCTTGGGACTAGCGGGAGTTCCGCGCATTCAGTACTTC; D: TRBD2; J: TRBJ2-4; V: TRBV28; size: -
CDR3: CASREGALTEAFF; DNA: TGTGCCAGCAGGGAGGGGGCACTCACTGAAGCTTTCTTT; D: TRBD1; J: TRBJ1-1; V: TRBV2; size: -
CDR3: CASSQDLVGRDTGELFF; DNA: TGTGCCAGCAGCCAAGATTTGGTCGGGAGGGACACCGGGGAGCTGTTTTTT; D: TRBD2; J: TRBJ2-2; V: TRBV4-2; size: -
CDR3: CASSPHENQPQHF; DNA: TGTGCCAGCTCACCACACGAAAATCAGCCCCAGCATTTT; D: -; J: TRBJ1-5; V: TRBV18; size: once
CDR3: CASSEETGTANTEAFF; DNA: TGTGCCAGCTCAGAGGAGACCGGGACAGCTAACACTGAAGCTTTCTTT; D: TRBD1; J: TRBJ1-1; V: TRBV18; size: -
CDR3: CASSPRLAVLGELFF; DNA: TGTGCCAGCAGCCCTAGACTAGCTGTCCTCGGGGAGCTGTTTTTT; D: TRBD2; J: TRBJ2-2; V: TRBV14; size: -
CDR3: CASTGGQETQYF; DNA: TGTGCCAGTACGGGCGGGCAAGAGACCCAGTACTTC; D: -; J: TRBJ2-5; V: TRBV19; size: -
CDR3: CASSPGTGDYGYTF; DNA: TGTGCCAGCTCACCAGGGACAGGGGACTATGGCTACACCTTC; D: TRBD1; J: TRBJ1-2; V: TRBV18; size: few
CDR3: CASSLRGGQETQYF; DNA: TGCGCCAGCAGCTTGAGGGGGGGCCAAGAGACCCAGTACTTC; D: -; J: TRBJ2-5; V: TRBV5-1; size: -
CDR3: CASSSTSFTYEQYF; DNA: TGTGCCAGCAGCTCCACGTCCTTTACCTACGAGCAGTACTTC; D: -; J: TRBJ2-7; V: TRBV5-5; size: -
CDR3: CASSEFRDENQPQHF; DNA: TGCGCCAGCAGTGAGTTCAGGGATGAAAATCAGCCCCAGCATTTT; D: -; J: TRBJ1-5; V: TRBV10-1; size: many
CDR3: CASSEATANYGYTF; DNA: TGTGCCAGCAGTGAAGCGACAGCTAACTATGGCTACACCTTC; D: -; J: TRBJ1-2; V: TRBV2; size: -
CDR3: CASSRTSGSWEQYF; DNA: TGTGCCAGCAGCCGGACTAGCGGGAGTTGGGAGCAGTACTTC; D: TRBD2; J: TRBJ2-7; V: TRBV5-4; size: few
CDR3: CASSLRQGANQPQHF; DNA: TGTGCCAGCAGTCTCAGACAGGGAGCTAATCAGCCCCAGCATTTT; D: TRBD1; J: TRBJ1-5; V: TRBV6-1; size: -
CDR3: CASNAHSGRDYNEQFF; DNA: TGTGCCAGCAACGCACATAGCGGGAGGGATTACAATGAGCAGTTCTTC; D: TRBD2; J: TRBJ2-1; V: TRBV5-4; size: few
CDR3: CSVEGGGRGTDTQYF; DNA: TGCAGCGTTGAAGGTGGGGGGAGGGGCACAGATACGCAGTATTTT; D: TRBD2; J: TRBJ2-3; V: TRBV29-1; size: -
CDR3: CASSLARLAGSTDTQYF; DNA: TGTGCCAGCAGCTTAGCCCGACTAGCGGGGAGCACAGATACGCAGTATTTT; D: TRBD2; J: TRBJ2-3; V: TRBV7-9; size: -
CDR3: CASSQSRGLAGGNEQFF; DNA: TGCGCCAGCAGCCAATCTCGAGGACTAGCGGGAGGGAATGAGCAGTTCTTC; D: TRBD2; J: TRBJ2-1; V: TRBV4-1; size: few
CDR3: CASSRHSPVSGNTIYF; DNA: TGTGCCAGCAGCCGCCATTCACCGGTCTCTGGAAACACCATATATTTT; D: -; J: TRBJ1-3; V: TRBV11-2; size: -
CDR3: CASSDSRTADEQFF; DNA: TGTGCCAGCAGTGACTCGAGGACCGCGGATGAGCAGTTCTTC; D: -; J: TRBJ2-1; V: TRBV6-4; size: once
CDR3: CSAGDSLFSNYGYTF; DNA: TGCAGCGCGGGGGACAGCCTCTTTTCTAACTATGGCTACACCTTC; D: TRBD1; J: TRBJ1-2; V: TRBV29-1; size: -
CDR3: CASSLARGHGANVLTF; DNA: TGTGCCAGCAGCTTAGCCAGGGGGCACGGGGCCAACGTCCTGACTTTC; D: TRBD1; J: TRBJ2-6; V: TRBV28; size: -
CDR3: CATLSGRDTDTQYF; DNA: TGTGCCACCCTTAGCGGGAGGGACACAGATACGCAGTATTTT; D: TRBD2; J: TRBJ2-3; V: TRBV27; size: -
CDR3: CASRIPGLAGPTDTQYF; DNA: TGTGCCAGCAGGATCCCGGGACTAGCGGGGCCCACAGATACGCAGTATTTT; D: TRBD2; J: TRBJ2-3; V: TRBV2; size: -
CDR3: CASSLWVTGHYEQYF; DNA: TGTGCCAGCAGTTTATGGGTGACAGGGCACTACGAGCAGTACTTC; D: TRBD1; J: TRBJ2-7; V: TRBV28; size: -
CDR3: CASSVEAGVRHEQYF; DNA: TGTGCCAGTAGTGTAGAAGCGGGAGTCAGGCACGAGCAGTACTTC; D: TRBD2; J: TRBJ2-7; V: TRBV19; size: -
CDR3: CASSHSGGSGANVLTF; DNA: TGTGCCAGCTCGCACTCCGGGGGCTCTGGGGCCAACGTCCTGACTTTC; D: -; J: TRBJ2-6; V: TRBV18; size: -
CDR3: CASTLDYTDTQYF; DNA: TGTGCCAGCACCTTAGACTACACAGATACGCAGTATTTT; D: -; J: TRBJ2-3; V: TRBV28; size: -
CDR3: CASSSWGQGDGELFF; DNA: TGTGCCAGCAGTTCCTGGGGACAGGGTGACGGGGAGCTGTTTTTT; D: TRBD1; J: TRBJ2-2; V: TRBV27; size: -
CDR3: CASSYNPNTEAFF; DNA: TGTGCCAGCAGTTATAATCCGAACACTGAAGCTTTCTTT; D: -; J: TRBJ1-1; V: TRBV6-5; size: few
CDR3: CASSPAGTGGDEQYF; DNA: TGTGCCAGCTCACCCGCCGGGACAGGGGGGGACGAGCAGTACTTC; D: TRBD1; J: TRBJ2-7; V: TRBV18; size: -
CDR3: CASSEGARTQLSYEQYF; DNA: TGTGCCAGCAGTGAAGGGGCCAGAACACAACTTTCCTACGAGCAGTACTTC; D: -; J: TRBJ2-7; V: TRBV2; size: -
CDR3: CASRVSMADIGYTF; DNA: TGTGCCAGCAGAGTCTCAATGGCCGACATTGGCTACACCTTC; D: -; J: TRBJ1-2; V: TRBV2; size: -
CDR3: CASSVGRAGTDTQYF; DNA: TGTGCCAGCAGCGTAGGACGTGCCGGGACAGATACGCAGTATTTT; D: -; J: TRBJ2-3; V: TRBV9; size: -
CDR3: CASSQWRQGGGYTF; DNA: TGCGCCAGCAGCCAATGGAGACAGGGCGGGGGCTACACCTTC; D: TRBD1; J: TRBJ1-2; V: TRBV4-1; size: -
CDR3: CASSPQGTSGSTDTQYF; DNA: TGTGCCAGTAGTCCGCAAGGGACTAGCGGGAGCACAGATACGCAGTATTTT; D: TRBD2; J: TRBJ2-3; V: TRBV19; size: -
CDR3: CASSKGLAGVCTGELFF; DNA: TGTGCCAGCAGCAAAGGACTAGCGGGAGTGTGTACCGGGGAGCTGTTTTTT; D: TRBD2; J: TRBJ2-2; V: TRBV5-8; size: -